Presented here are 5 T cell receptor beta chains from one specimen sequenced in a study of PD-L1 blockade in urothelial cancer (dated by TCRdb to the late 2010s). Libraries were prepared through the immunoSEQ multiplex PCR assay. TCRdb took this table from immuneACCESS and kept in-frame rearrangements with V and J called. Such tables lack part of the clones; where checked against another copy, unresolved V genes explain under half of the gap, and the rest is unexplained. The sample records 90,000 to 120,000 clones, around 85% of which are singletons. About 2.2% of the sample belongs to the ten largest clones. The sample consisted of PBMCs, taken around atezolizumab (anti-PD-L1) treatment. These TCRs come from a man aged 50 or older with urothelial cancer.

The chain has TRBV10-3 and TRBJ1-2; D is unresolved. V gave up 10 bases and J gave up 0 bases, with 15 bases separating them. The CDR3 totals 14 residues. The germline CDR1 and CDR2 sequences are ENHRY and SYGVKD. CDR3 loop: CATLAGKANYGYTF. The CDR3 bases are TGTGCCACCTTGGCGGGGAAAGCTAACTATGGCTACACCTTC.

The chain is built from TRBV7-2 and TRBJ1-3; D ambiguous. This CDR3 has 14 residues. Germline V gives CDR1 SGHTA, CDR2 FQGNSA. Trimming took off 5 bases at V and 0 bases at J, with 8 bases between the two ends. In DNA form, the CDR3 reads TGTGCCAGCAGCGAGGAATTCTCTGGAAACACCATATATTTT. It codes for CASSEEFSGNTIYF. Complete variable domain (other parts from reference TRBV7-2 and TRBJ1-3): GAGVSQSPSNKVTEKGKDVELRCDPISGHTALYWYRQSLGQGLEFLIYFQGNSAPDKSGLPSDRFSAERTGGSVSTLTIQRTQQEDSAVYLCASSEEFSGNTIYFGEGSWLTVV.

The CDR3 spells CAWIRREGLWNEQFF. CDR3 DNA: TGTGCCTGGATCCGGCGGGAGGGCCTTTGGAATGAGCAGTTCTTC. The J gene is TRBJ2-1, the V gene TRBV30, with 9 bases lining up with TRBD2. Germline CDR1 and CDR2: GTSNPN and SVGIG (reference sequence). Losses at the gene ends were 4 bases for V and 7 bases for J; bases not matched to a gene: 11. There are 15 residues in the CDR3.

V gene TRBV19 combines with J gene TRBJ1-2; TRBD1 agrees at 9 bases. CDR3 length equals 15 residues. Looked up from germline, CDR1 is LNHDA and CDR2 is SQIVND (reference sequence). The V and J ends lost 7 bases and 7 bases, in that order; junction bases with no gene match: 13. CDR3 residues: CASKGTSGTGLGYTF. The CDR3 DNA reads TGTGCCAGTAAGGGAACCTCCGGGACAGGGCTTGGCTACACCTTC.

This chain joins TRBV7-9 and TRBJ2-7; 13 nucleotides align to TRBD2. V lost 2 bases, J lost 5 bases, and 6 bases stayed unmatched. The CDR3 is 16 residues long. Per the germline V gene, CDR1 is SEHNR and CDR2 is FQNEAQ (reference sequence). CDR3 region: CASSLTGTSGKNEQYF. CDR3 sequence (DNA): TGTGCCAGCAGCTTAACCGGGACTAGCGGGAAAAACGAGCAGTACTTC.